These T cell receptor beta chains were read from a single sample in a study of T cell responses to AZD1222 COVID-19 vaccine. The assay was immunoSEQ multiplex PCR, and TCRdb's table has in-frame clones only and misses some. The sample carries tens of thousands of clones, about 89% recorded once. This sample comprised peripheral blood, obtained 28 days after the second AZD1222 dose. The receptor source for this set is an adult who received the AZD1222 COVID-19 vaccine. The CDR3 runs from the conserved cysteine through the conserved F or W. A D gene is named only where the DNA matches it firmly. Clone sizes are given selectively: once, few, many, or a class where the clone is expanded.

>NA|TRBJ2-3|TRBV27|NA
CASSLGGATDTQYF
TGTGCCAGCAGTTTAGGCGGGGCCACAGATACGCAGTATTTT
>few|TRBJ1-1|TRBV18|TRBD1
CASSLRDRNTEAFF
TGTGCCAGCTCACTCCGGGACAGAAACACTGAAGCTTTCTTT
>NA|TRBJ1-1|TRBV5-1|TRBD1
CASSLDREVTEAFF
TGCGCCAGCAGCTTAGACAGGGAGGTCACTGAAGCTTTCTTT
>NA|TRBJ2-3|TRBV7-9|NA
CASSLYGTSTDTQYF
TGTGCCAGCAGCTTATACGGGACTAGCACAGATACGCAGTATTTT
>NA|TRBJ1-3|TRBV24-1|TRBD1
CATSGARGPGNTIYF
TGTGCCACCAGTGGCGCCAGGGGGCCGGGAAACACCATATATTTT
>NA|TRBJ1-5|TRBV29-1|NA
CSVEDATSTQHF
TGCAGCGTTGAAGATGCCACGTCGACCCAGCATTTT
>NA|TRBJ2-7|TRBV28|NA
CASSFLAGPGEQYF
TGTGCCAGCAGTTTTCTGGCGGGCCCCGGCGAGCAGTACTTC
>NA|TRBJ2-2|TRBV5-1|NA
CASSLASVSSNTGELFF
TGCGCCAGCAGCTTGGCTAGCGTTAGCTCGAACACCGGGGAGCTGTTTTTT
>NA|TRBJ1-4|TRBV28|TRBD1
CATRQGAEEKLFF
TGTGCCACCCGACAGGGGGCGGAAGAAAAACTGTTTTTT
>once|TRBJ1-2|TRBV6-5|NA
CASSYGGPGMGYTF
TGTGCCAGCAGTTACGGGGGCCCGGGGATGGGCTACACCTTC
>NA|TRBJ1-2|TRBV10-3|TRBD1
CAISERSGGDGYTF
TGTGCCATCAGTGAAAGGTCAGGGGGAGATGGCTACACCTTC
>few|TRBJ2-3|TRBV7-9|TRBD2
CASSHPSGRTDTQYF
TGTGCCAGCAGTCATCCTAGCGGCCGCACAGATACGCAGTATTTT
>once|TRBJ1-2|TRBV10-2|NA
CASSDAPTYGYTF
TGCGCCAGCAGTGATGCTCCTACTTATGGCTACACCTTC
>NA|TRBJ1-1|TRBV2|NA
CASGQGNTEAFF
TGTGCCAGCGGTCAGGGGAACACTGAAGCTTTCTTT
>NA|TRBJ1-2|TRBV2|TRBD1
CATTGDRVFGYTF
TGTGCCACCACTGGGGACAGGGTATTTGGCTACACCTTC
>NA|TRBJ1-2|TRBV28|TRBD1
CASRDRANYGYTF
TGTGCCAGCAGGGACAGGGCGAACTATGGCTACACCTTC
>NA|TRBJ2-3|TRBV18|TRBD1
CASSRGFSTDTQYF
TGTGCCAGCTCCAGGGGGTTTTCAACAGATACGCAGTATTTT
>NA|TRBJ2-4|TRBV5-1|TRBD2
CASSDPRGENIQYF
TGCGCCAGCAGTGACCCCCGGGGGGAAAACATTCAGTACTTC
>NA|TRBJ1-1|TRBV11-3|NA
CASATAMDTEAFF
TGTGCCAGCGCGACGGCGATGGACACTGAAGCTTTCTTT
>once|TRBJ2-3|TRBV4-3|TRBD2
CASSQDNRASGSTDTQYF
TGCGCCAGCAGCCAAGATAACCGGGCTAGCGGTAGCACAGATACGCAGTATTTT
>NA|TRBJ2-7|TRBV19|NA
CATKDRTYEQYF
TGTGCCACCAAAGACAGAACCTACGAGCAGTACTTC
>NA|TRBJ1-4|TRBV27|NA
CATSAGQGEKLFF
TGTGCCACTTCGGCAGGGCAAGGTGAAAAACTGTTTTTT
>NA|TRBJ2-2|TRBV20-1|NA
CSASNSYTGELFF
TGCAGTGCTAGTAACTCGTACACCGGGGAGCTGTTTTTT
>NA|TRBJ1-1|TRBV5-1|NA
CASSLVGNVNTEAFF
TGCGCCAGCAGCTTGGTGGGCAACGTGAACACTGAAGCTTTCTTT
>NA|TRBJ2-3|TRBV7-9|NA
CASSFVRGGSDTQYF
TGTGCCAGCAGTTTCGTTCGAGGGGGGTCAGATACGCAGTATTTT
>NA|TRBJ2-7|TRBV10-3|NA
CAISESNTGAYEQYF
TGTGCCATCAGTGAGTCGAATACGGGTGCCTACGAGCAGTACTTC
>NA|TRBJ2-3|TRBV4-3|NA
CASSQDTGRTDTQYF
TGCGCCAGCAGCCAAGATACAGGGCGCACAGATACGCAGTATTTT
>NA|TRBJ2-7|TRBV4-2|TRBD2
CASSQEGTSASYEQYF
TGTGCCAGCAGCCAAGAAGGGACTAGCGCCTCCTACGAGCAGTACTTC